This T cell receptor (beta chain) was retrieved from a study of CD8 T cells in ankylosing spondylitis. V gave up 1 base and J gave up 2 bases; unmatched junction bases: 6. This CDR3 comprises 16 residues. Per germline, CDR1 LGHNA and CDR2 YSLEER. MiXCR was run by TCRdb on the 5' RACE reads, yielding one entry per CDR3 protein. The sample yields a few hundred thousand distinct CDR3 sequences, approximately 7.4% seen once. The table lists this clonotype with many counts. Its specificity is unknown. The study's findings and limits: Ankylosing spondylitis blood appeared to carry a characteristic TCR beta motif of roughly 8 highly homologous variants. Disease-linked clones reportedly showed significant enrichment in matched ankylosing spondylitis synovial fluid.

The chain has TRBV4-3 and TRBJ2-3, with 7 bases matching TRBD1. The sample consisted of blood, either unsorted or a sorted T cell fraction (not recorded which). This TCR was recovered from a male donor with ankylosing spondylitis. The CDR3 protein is CASSQGTGLNTDTQYF. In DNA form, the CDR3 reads TGCGCCAGCAGCCAAGGGACAGGCCTCAACACAGATACGCAGTATTTT.